Following are 5 T cell receptor beta chains from one sample sequenced in a study of shared clonotypes between healthy human individuals. The data were produced by immunoSEQ multiplex PCR, yet TCRdb's version contains in-frame clones alone and is incomplete. The sample includes roughly 1,000,000 clones, approximately 78% seen only once; the top ten take 0.5% to 0.6%. What was sequenced was memory CD4+ T cells from PBMCs. Sample subset: CD45RA-negative fraction. The receptor set was obtained from a man aged 18 to 35 in good health. Some clones in this sample may be carry-over from other donors' samples.

V gene TRBV5-6 combines with J gene TRBJ1-1, with D possibly being TRBD1 (6 bases). V was shortened by 3 bases and J by 10 bases, with 13 bases between the two germline ends. The CDR3 runs to 12 residues. Germline values: CDR1 SGHDT, CDR2 YYEEEE. CDR3 DNA sequence: TGTGCCAGCAGCTCCGTAAGGGGGGGAGCTTTCTTT. Its protein product is CASSSVRGGAFF.

The chain has TRBV28 and TRBJ1-1, with unresolved D. This CDR3 region has 14 residues. The germline V gene has CDR1 MDHEN and CDR2 SYDVKM. Between the trimmed V and J ends, which lost 2 bases and 0 bases, there was a span of 7 bases. The chain's CDR3 is CASSLIAVNTEAFF. CDR3 DNA sequence: TGTGCCAGCAGTTTAATCGCGGTGAACACTGAAGCTTTCTTT.

This sequence joins TRBV4-1 and TRBJ2-2, with a tentative D call TRBD2 (5 bases). Germline CDR1 reads MGHRA; CDR2 reads YSYEKL. Trimming removed 0 bases at V and 0 bases at J, with 11 bases between. The CDR3 is 17 residues long. The CDR3 sequence is CASSQESAGSNTGELFF. The CDR3 nucleotides read TGCGCCAGCAGCCAAGAATCCGCGGGTTCGAACACCGGGGAGCTGTTTTTT.

This chain uses TRBV7-2 with TRBJ2-1; TRBD1 agrees at 9 bases. With V trimmed by 5 bases and J by 0 bases, 8 bases remained unmatched. The CDR3 runs 17 residues. From germline, CDR1 is SGHTA and CDR2 FQGNSA. The CDR3 reads CASSGQGSLSSYNEQFF. CDR3 nucleotides: TGTGCCAGCAGCGGACAGGGGTCTCTCAGCTCCTACAATGAGCAGTTCTTC.

The V and J genes are TRBV4-1 and TRBJ2-2, with D tentatively TRBD1 or TRBD2 (6 bases each). V shed 1 base and J shed 3 bases, with 21 bases lying between them. Germline assignment: CDR1 MGHRA and CDR2 YSYEKL. The CDR3 consists of 19 residues. The CDR3 DNA sequence: TGCGCCAGCAGCCAAGGGGGGGCAAGTTGGGCTGGAGACACCGGGGAGCTGTTTTTT. This codes for CASSQGGASWAGDTGELFF.